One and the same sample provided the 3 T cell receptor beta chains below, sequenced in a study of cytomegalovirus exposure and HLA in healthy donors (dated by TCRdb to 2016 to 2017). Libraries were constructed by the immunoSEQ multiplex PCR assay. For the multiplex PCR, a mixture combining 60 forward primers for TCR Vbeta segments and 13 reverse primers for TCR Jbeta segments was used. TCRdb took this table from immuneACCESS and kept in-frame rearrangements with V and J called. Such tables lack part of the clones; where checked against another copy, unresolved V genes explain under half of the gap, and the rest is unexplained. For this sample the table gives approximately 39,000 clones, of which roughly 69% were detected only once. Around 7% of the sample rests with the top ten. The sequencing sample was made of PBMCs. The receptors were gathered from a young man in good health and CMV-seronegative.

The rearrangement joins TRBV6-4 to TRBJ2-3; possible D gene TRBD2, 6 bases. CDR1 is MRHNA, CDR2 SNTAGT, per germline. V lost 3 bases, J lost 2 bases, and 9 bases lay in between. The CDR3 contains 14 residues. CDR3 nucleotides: TGTGCCAGCAGTGAGGGACTTTCCACAGATACGCAGTATTTT. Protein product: CASSEGLSTDTQYF.

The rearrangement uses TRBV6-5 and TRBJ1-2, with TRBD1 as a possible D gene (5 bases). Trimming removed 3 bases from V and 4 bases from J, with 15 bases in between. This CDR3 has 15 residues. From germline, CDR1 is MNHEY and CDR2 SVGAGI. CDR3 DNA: TGTGCCAGCAGTTATCGAATGTCGGGGGGCTATGGCTACACCTTC. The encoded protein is CASSYRMSGGYGYTF.

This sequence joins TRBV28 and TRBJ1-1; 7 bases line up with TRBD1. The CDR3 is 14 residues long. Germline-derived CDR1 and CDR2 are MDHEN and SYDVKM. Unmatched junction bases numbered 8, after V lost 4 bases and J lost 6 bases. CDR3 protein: CASSSDREGPEAFF. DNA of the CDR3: TGTGCCAGCAGTTCTGACAGGGAAGGGCCTGAAGCTTTCTTT.